The 10 T cell receptor beta chains below come from one sample, sequenced in a study of OX40 agonist ivuxolimab in advanced cancers. Clones were read by immunoSEQ multiplex PCR, and TCRdb kept only the in-frame ones, dropping some. The table lists around 17,000 clones, roughly four fifths of them singletons. The material sequenced was CD4+ or CD8+ T cells sorted from blood, taken in a trial of the OX40 agonist ivuxolimab. Receptors originate from an adult with an advanced solid tumor such as melanoma, head and neck, liver or kidney cancer.

The chain joins TRBV4-1 to TRBJ2-1, with D unresolved. CDR1 MGHRA and CDR2 YSYEKL come from the germline V gene. CDR3 length: 17 amino acids. V dropped 1 base and J dropped 1 base, with 14 bases sitting between them. CDR3 in DNA: TGCGCCAGCAGCCAAGGGATGGCGGATCGATCCTACAATGAGCAGTTCTTC. It is translated as CASSQGMADRSYNEQFF.

The rearrangement uses TRBV19 and TRBJ2-7; tentatively, D is TRBD2 (6 bases). Trimming removed 10 bases from V and 0 bases from J, with 16 bases in between. There are 14 residues in the CDR3. Germline values: CDR1 LNHDA, CDR2 SQIVND (reference sequence). In nucleotides, the CDR3 is TGTGCCACTAAGTGGGACTCAGGCTCCTACGAGCAGTACTTC. It encodes CATKWDSGSYEQYF.

This clone was counted a single time. V gene TRBV7-9 combines with J gene TRBJ2-7, with 7 bases aligning to TRBD1. The J segment lost 3 bases and the V segment lost 5 bases, leaving 4 bases of the junction unmatched. Germline V CDR1 and CDR2: SEHNR, FQNEAQ (reference sequence). The CDR3 has 13 amino acids. CDR3 amino acids: CASSEGQYYEQYF. DNA for the CDR3: TGTGCCAGCAGCGAGGGACAGTACTACGAGCAGTACTTC. Full variable domain (remainder filled in from reference TRBV7-9 and TRBJ2-7): DTGVSQNPRHKITKRGQNVTFRCDPISEHNRLYWYRQTLGQGPEFLTYFQNEAQLEKSRLLSDRFSAERPKGSFSTLEIQRTEQGDSAMYLCASSEGQYYEQYFGPGTRLTVT.

The V call is TRBV28, the J call TRBJ2-7, with D possibly matching TRBD1 (5 bases). The CDR3 is 16 residues long. The germline gives CDR1 MDHEN, CDR2 SYDVKM. V was clipped by 6 bases and J by 2 bases, with 20 bases between them. The CDR3 loop reads CASSPLDRDRPYEQYF. CDR3 in DNA: TGTGCCAGCAGCCCCCTCGACCGCGACAGACCCTACGAGCAGTACTTC.

The chain combines TRBV5-5 with TRBJ1-2; D call uncertain. Germline lookup yields CDR1 SGHKS and CDR2 YYEKEE (reference sequence). Trimming stripped 2 bases from V and 4 bases from J, with 18 bases between. The CDR3 sequence is 16 residues long. CDR3 amino acids: CASSLPDLTPLYGYTF. The CDR3 nucleotides read TGTGCCAGCAGCTTACCCGACTTAACTCCACTCTATGGCTACACCTTC. Full variable domain (remainder filled in from reference TRBV5-5 and TRBJ1-2): DAGVTQSPTHLIKTRGQQVTLRCSPISGHKSVSWYQQVLGQGPQFIFQYYEKEERGRGNFPDRFSARQFPNYSSELNVNALLLGDSALYLCASSLPDLTPLYGYTFGSGTRLTVV.

The CDR3 DNA reads TGTGCCAGCAGTTTGTTAGCGGGGGACACCGGGGAGCTGTTTTTT. This translates into CASSLLAGDTGELFF. The chain links TRBV28 to TRBJ2-2; 9 bases line up with TRBD2. Germline V CDR1 and CDR2: MDHEN, SYDVKM. The CDR3 totals 15 residues. J was trimmed by 3 bases and V by 3 bases; bases with no gene match: 2.

The chain combines TRBV2 with TRBJ2-7; a weak D match, TRBD2 (6 bases). V was trimmed by 0 bases and J by 3 bases, leaving 18 bases between them. The CDR3 runs 17 residues. The germline gives CDR1 SNHLY, CDR2 FYNNEI. The CDR3 sequence: CASSEALGEVEGYEQYF. In DNA, the CDR3 is TGTGCCAGCAGTGAAGCGCTTGGGGAGGTAGAGGGCTACGAGCAGTACTTC.

This chain joins TRBV7-9 and TRBJ2-7; D unresolved. V lost 3 bases to trimming and J lost 4 bases, with 4 bases between them. Germline assignment: CDR1 SEHNR and CDR2 FQNEAQ (reference sequence). The CDR3 contains 11 residues. The CDR3 sequence is CASSFSYEQYF. The DNA for the CDR3 is TGTGCCAGCAGCTTTTCTTACGAGCAGTACTTC.

The chain employs TRBV4-1 and TRBJ1-3; 10 bases line up with TRBD1. The germline V gene encodes CDR1 MGHRA and CDR2 YSYEKL. There are 16 residues in the CDR3. V gave up 3 bases and J gave up 4 bases; unmatched junction bases: 6. Written as DNA, the CDR3 is TGCGCCAGCAGCCACCCCGGACAGGGGGGCGGAAACACCATATATTTT. It encodes CASSHPGQGGGNTIYF.

The chain combines TRBV6-6 with TRBJ1-2; D not certain. Trimming took off 2 bases at V and 6 bases at J, with 13 bases between the two ends. Germline CDR1 MNHNY, CDR2 SVGAGI (reference sequence). CDR3 size: 14 residues. As DNA, the CDR3 is TGTGCCAGCAGTTACCTCCCAGCAAGTGATGGCTACACCTTC. Translating gives CASSYLPASDGYTF.